This TCR beta chain came from a study of cytomegalovirus exposure and HLA in healthy donors. Overall study findings and caveats: In vitro data verified a few CMV-associated chains as specific for CMV antigens.

This CDR3 is built from 16 residues. With 1 base removed from V and 5 bases from J, the gap between germline ends came to 15 bases. Per germline, CDR1 MNHEY and CDR2 SMNVEV (reference sequence). Both 60 Vbeta primers and 13 Jbeta primers went into the PCR. Assay used: immunoSEQ multiplex PCR; TCRdb lists only in-frame clones, some missing. Found here are 150,000 to 200,000 clones, 77% of them singletons; the top ten hold 1.4%. In its sample, this clone was seen once. Its cognate antigen is unknown. This receptor was taken from a woman aged 30 to 39 in good health and CMV-seropositive. V is TRBV27 and J is TRBJ1-5; D perhaps matches TRBD1 (5 bases). The source material was PBMCs. The CDR3 sequence: CASSLWGGDWDQPQHF. The CDR3 nucleotides read TGTGCCAGCAGTTTATGGGGCGGGGATTGGGATCAGCCCCAGCATTTT.